This T cell receptor beta chain originates from a study of blood T cell repertoires in COVID-19. Turning to the study itself: From T cells, B-cell-depleted T cells, or PBMCs came the material, which was cDNA or gDNA.

The table lists this clone with a few counts. Sequencing used immunoSEQ multiplex PCR; TCRdb keeps in-frame clones, though not all of them. The repertoire has about 100,000 clones, 80% to 90% of them found once; the top ten carry roughly 4.6%. V gave up 3 bases and J gave up 3 bases, with 12 bases separating them. From germline, CDR1 is LNHDA and CDR2 SQIVND (reference sequence). This CDR3 contains 15 residues. This chain connects TRBV19 to TRBJ1-3; D remains ambiguous. The receptor's source is a human donor in a cohort sampled during active COVID-19. Sequencing was done on a sample of peripheral blood. The CDR3 sequence: CASSITSGFGNTIYF. In nucleotides, the CDR3 is TGTGCCAGTAGTATTACGTCCGGGTTTGGAAACACCATATATTTT.